This T cell receptor (beta chain) was identified during a study of identical twins. Study outcomes and limitations: The authors noted that invariant MAIT and iNKT cells could partly confound zero-insertion analyses.

CDR1 and CDR2 (germline): SGHDN, FVKESK. The ends were cut back, 1 base at V and 8 bases at J, with 9 bases in the middle. This CDR3 spans 13 amino acids. TCRdb called the 5' RACE reads again in MiXCR, with one record for every CDR3 protein. The sample yields 250,000 or so distinct CDR3 sequences, 5.5% to 7% seen once. This clonotype turned up a few times. Its antigen is still unknown. This sample was shared with a second study, whose subject was yellow fever vaccine responses in identical twins.

The sample comprised memory (CD45RO+) T cells sorted from blood. The clonotype was recovered from a woman between 18 and 29 years old in good health. This chain joins TRBV14 and TRBJ2-1; possibly TRBD2 for D (5 bases). This CDR3 reads CASSQVMRDEQFF. In DNA, the CDR3 is TGTGCCAGCAGCCAAGTAATGCGGGATGAGCAGTTCTTC.